The following is a TCR beta chain sequence with its context. No cognate antigen has been identified for it. No base quality information exists; no much larger clone differs at one position. Collaborating institutions collected whole blood in K2EDTA tubes following their own protocols. For TCRbeta analysis, collaborators shipped samples as frozen whole blood, isolated PBMCs, or DNA extracted from either of those sample types. TCRbeta CDR3 regions were amplified from genomic DNA by means of the immunoSEQ Assay, a bias-controlled multiplex PCR. Per the authors' processing: Within the assay, amplification of reference gene primers was used to estimate how many nucleated cells each sample contained. Sequence reads were collapsed and filtered to measure the absolute abundance of every unique TCRbeta CDR3 rearrangement. Productive Simpson clonality was computed per sample as the square root of Simpson's diversity index over productive rearrangements. This is the immuneACCESS table as TCRdb keeps it, with only in-frame sequences that have V and J called. A part of the clones is gone; compared with another copy, unresolved V genes explain less than half, and the rest is unexplained. V and J calls and clone size come straight from that table; D and trimming were deduced from the DNA. The sample has under 45,000 clones on record, around 86% of them singletons. 8% to 9% of the sample goes to the ten largest clones.

The CDR3 measures 17 amino acids from cysteine to phenylalanine. Just the 51-base CDR3 DNA is kept, in frame starting at base 1. The germline V gene yields MGHDK for CDR1 and SYGVNS for CDR2. The V and J ends are trimmed by 7 bases and 0 bases, leaving 19 bases between them. The data originate from a study of blood T cell repertoires in COVID-19 (dated by TCRdb to 2020 to 2021). Study-level background: The collaborator samples originated in the United States, Italy and Spain and spanned the acute and convalescent phases of COVID-19. The repertoires were released in a freely available public database intended as a resource for research on the immune response to SARS-CoV-2. The material from the prospective study consisted of cDNA or gDNA derived from T cells, B-cell-depleted T cells, or PBMCs. Deeply sampled blood TCRbeta repertoires from subjects exposed to, actively infected with, or recovered from COVID-19 were included in the dataset. Samples came from the ongoing ImmuneRACE study (first 160 participants) plus 1,254 subjects from 6 global collaborators. The sample metadata nearly always contained a de-identified subject ID, COVID-19 status, age in years and sex. Where available, HLA class I and class II types were taken from metadata supplied by the sample provider and were not determined by assay-based typing. The full study reports these points: The amount of clinical and demographic metadata varied by source and participant and was provided uncurated.

This chain is built from TRBV25-1 and TRBJ2-1; the D gene is not confidently resolved. This clonotype was obtained from a man between 60 and 75 years old with active COVID-19. Sequences were obtained from peripheral blood. The CDR3 region: CASTSRLSLISYNEQFF. The DNA sequence is TGTGCCAGCACTTCGAGGCTTAGCTTAATCTCCTACAATGAGCAGTTCTTC.